The 25 T cell receptor beta chains in this list originate from one sample, sequenced in a study of T cells in Graves' hyperthyroidism and ophthalmopathy. Regions amplified from RNA transcripts were the TCR beta CDR3 regions. When the TCR CDR3 underwent first-round RT-PCR, the HTBI primer set was used. TCRdb passed the multiplex PCR reads through MiXCR, listing each CDR3 protein once. Altogether a few hundred thousand distinct CDR3 sequences are present, approximately 16% being singletons, with the ten largest covering roughly 3.5%. Sequences were obtained from blood. These receptors originate from a woman aged 40 to 49 with Graves' ophthalmopathy.

This clonotype was seen ten or more times. The chain is built from TRBV7-8 and TRBJ2-3; 9 bases agree with TRBD2. V lost 2 bases to trimming and J lost 2 bases; unmatched junction nucleotides: 5. CDR3 length equals 16 residues. Germline V gene sequence: CDR1 SGHVS, CDR2 FQNEAQ. This CDR3 is CASSLRLAGPTDTQYF. The DNA of the CDR3 is TGTGCCAGCAGCTTAAGGCTAGCGGGGCCCACAGATACGCAGTATTTT.

This clonotype appeared many times. The rearrangement joins TRBV30 to TRBJ1-2; D unclear. This CDR3 comprises 14 residues. Germline V gives CDR1 GTSNPN, CDR2 SVGIG (reference sequence). Between the trimmed V and J ends, which lost 6 bases and 5 bases, there was a span of 19 bases. This CDR3 reads CACPKGGVGYGYTF. The DNA of the CDR3 is TGTGCCTGTCCCAAAGGTGGGGTCGGGTATGGCTACACCTTC.

Regarding this clonotype: Just one base apart from a much larger clone, this may be a read error. The chain combines TRBV11-3 with TRBJ2-1; D remains ambiguous. This CDR3 spans 13 amino acids. CDR1 is SGHNT and CDR2 is YENEEA in the germline V gene. V lost 5 bases and J 10 bases, leaving 15 bases between the germline ends. CDR3 coding DNA: TGTGCCAGCAGCATAGGACCCGATATGGAGCAGTTCTTC. Amino acids: CASSIGPDMEQFF.

The rearrangement uses TRBV6-1 and TRBJ2-1, with TRBD2 identical over 7 bases. Germline CDR1 is MNHNS and CDR2 is SASEGT. The V and J ends lost 5 bases and 7 bases, in that order; junction bases with no gene match: 11. CDR3 length equals 15 residues. The CDR3 region has the DNA TGTGCCAGCAGTAAAACGGGCCTAGCGGTAAATGAGCAGTTCTTC. Its translation is CASSKTGLAVNEQFF.

This clonotype has more than one count but fewer than ten. The rearrangement joins TRBV2 to TRBJ1-5; D perhaps matches TRBD1 (5 bases). Germline loops: CDR1 SNHLY, CDR2 FYNNEI. The CDR3 spans 15 residues. V lost 0 bases, J lost 6 bases, and 12 bases lay in between. Here the CDR3 reads CASSEAEGWSQPQHF. CDR3 sequence (DNA): TGTGCCAGCAGTGAAGCGGAGGGGTGGAGTCAGCCCCAGCATTTT.

The genes are TRBV18 and TRBJ2-1, with TRBD2 matching 9 bases. V was pared by 2 bases and J by 6 bases, with 14 bases of the junction left unmatched. The CDR3 has 18 residues. CDR1 and CDR2 from the germline V gene are KGHSH and LQKENI. The CDR3 DNA sequence: TGTGCCAGCTCACCAAGAATCCAGGCGGGAGGGATTAGCAATGAGCAGTTCTTC. This sequence encodes CASSPRIQAGGISNEQFF.

Ten or more counts support this clonotype. The genes are TRBV28 and TRBJ2-7; 11 nucleotides align to TRBD2. Per the germline V gene, CDR1 is MDHEN and CDR2 is SYDVKM. The CDR3 is 16 amino acids. Trimming cost V 3 bases and J 3 bases; bases outside gene matches: 7. CDR3 loop: CASSLFGTSGNYEQYF. CDR3 in DNA: TGTGCCAGCAGTTTGTTTGGGACTAGCGGCAACTACGAGCAGTACTTC.

This clonotype was seen a few times. The rearrangement uses TRBV19 and TRBJ1-4, with D unclear. The CDR3 is 13 residues long. Trimming took off 5 bases at V and 6 bases at J, with 10 bases between the two ends. The germline V gene encodes CDR1 LNHDA and CDR2 SQIVND (reference sequence). In DNA, the CDR3 is TGTGCCAGTAGTGCACAACGGGATGAAAAACTGTTTTTT. Translation gives CASSAQRDEKLFF.

This clonotype showed up just a few times. The chain is built from TRBV19 and TRBJ2-2, with a tentative D call TRBD1 (6 bases). This CDR3 spans 13 amino acids. The germline CDR1 and CDR2 sequences are LNHDA and SQIVND (reference sequence). Trimming took 7 bases from V and 5 from J, leaving 11 bases between them. CDR3 sequence (DNA): TGTGCCAGTATCCTACAGGGAACCGGGGAGCTGTTTTTT. This translates into CASILQGTGELFF.

This clonotype has a handful of counts. The chain recombines TRBV27 with TRBJ1-5; 9 bases match TRBD1. V shed 8 bases, J shed 0 bases, and the junction held 29 bases outside the gene matches. The CDR3 has 23 residues. Germline loops: CDR1 MNHEY, CDR2 SMNVEV (reference sequence). CDR3 sequence (DNA): TGTGCCAGCTCCCCCCCCGGAGGCTGCCCGGACAAAAACAGGGGGCATAGCAATCAGCCCCAGCATTTT. Translating gives CASSPPGGCPDKNRGHSNQPQHF.

This clonotype has a count of ten or more. The chain joins TRBV2 to TRBJ1-2, with 10 bases that match TRBD1. The J segment lost 5 bases and the V segment lost 7 bases, leaving 4 bases of the junction unmatched. This CDR3 is 13 amino acids long. CDR1 SNHLY and CDR2 FYNNEI come from the germline V gene. CDR3 sequence (DNA): TGTGCCAGCACCAGGACAGGGGGGTATGGCTACACCTTC. Translated: CASTRTGGYGYTF.

This clonotype came up a few times. The rearrangement links TRBV6-1 to TRBJ2-1, with TRBD2 matching over 8 bases. The CDR3 has 15 amino acids. After removal of 6 bases from V and 8 bases from J, the junction contained 12 bases not matched to a gene. CDR1 and CDR2 from the germline V gene are MNHNS and SASEGT. CDR3 sequence reads: CASSPRGTSLDEQFF. CDR3 DNA: TGTGCCAGCAGCCCGAGGGGGACTAGTCTCGATGAGCAGTTCTTC.

This rearrangement joins TRBV29-1 to TRBJ1-1; D not resolved. CDR1 is SQVTM, CDR2 ANQGSEA, per germline. The V gene lost 4 bases and the J gene lost 6 bases, with 6 bases spanning the gap. This CDR3 region has 10 residues. The CDR3 DNA reads TGCAGCGTTGGGAGGGCTGAAGCTTTCTTT. It codes for CSVGRAEAFF.

Many counts were recorded for this clonotype. The chain employs TRBV30 and TRBJ2-1; D is perhaps TRBD1 (6 bases). CDR3 size: 14 residues. Germline CDR1 is GTSNPN and CDR2 is SVGIG (reference sequence). The CDR3 DNA sequence: TGTGCGTGGGAAGAGACAGGCTCCTACAATGAGCAGTTCTTC. It translates to CAWEETGSYNEQFF.

This chain links TRBV27 with TRBJ2-1, with 8 bases fitting TRBD2. After removal of 8 bases from V and 6 bases from J, the junction contained 27 bases not matched to a gene. CDR3 length: 20 amino acids. Per the germline V gene, CDR1 is MNHEY and CDR2 is SMNVEV (reference sequence). CDR3 sequence: CASHSSWLFGSSSGCNEQFF. In DNA form, the CDR3 reads TGTGCCAGCCACAGCAGTTGGCTTTTCGGGTCTTCTAGCGGGTGCAATGAGCAGTTCTTC.

This clonotype occurred many times. This chain uses TRBV11-2 with TRBJ1-2, with no clear D. Trimming took off 3 bases at V and 9 bases at J, with 11 bases between the two ends. The length of the CDR3 is 12 residues. CDR1 SGHAT and CDR2 FQNNGV come from the germline V gene. CDR3 coding DNA: TGTGCCAGCAGCTTGGAGTCCCTTCGCTACACCTTC. It is translated as CASSLESLRYTF.

This clonotype was seen ten or more times. This chain connects TRBV5-1 to TRBJ2-3, with 10 bases fitting TRBD2. Unmatched junction bases numbered 6, after V lost 4 bases and J lost 1 base. CDR3 size: 16 residues. Germline lookup yields CDR1 SGHRS and CDR2 YFSETQ. The CDR3, as DNA: TGCGCCAGCAGCCTCAGCGGGAGGGCCGGCACAGATACGCAGTATTTT. Translating gives CASSLSGRAGTDTQYF.

This clonotype showed up just a few times. The chain's CDR3 is CASSRTAGSEAFF. The CDR3 region has the DNA TGTGCCAGCAGCCGTACCGCGGGATCTGAAGCTTTCTTT. This chain connects TRBV6-1 to TRBJ1-1; D call uncertain. V was trimmed by 6 bases and J by 6 bases, leaving 14 bases between them. The CDR3 is made up of 13 amino acids. In germline, CDR1 is MNHNS, CDR2 SASEGT.

This clonotype was seen at least ten times. The CDR3 region is CATGRGAYEQYF. CDR3 DNA: TGTGCCACGGGGAGGGGAGCCTACGAGCAGTACTTC. The chain has TRBV28 and TRBJ2-7; TRBD2 matches 7 bases. Germline trimming cut 10 bases from V and 2 bases from J; bases unmatched to any gene: 5. CDR1 is MDHEN, CDR2 SYDVKM, per germline. The CDR3 contains 12 residues.

As for this clonotype: The limits of the CDR3 on the DNA are not certain, so only TCRdb's listed CDR3 is given. The chain joins TRBV6-2 or TRBV6-3 to TRBJ2-1. From germline, CDR1 is MNHEY and CDR2 SVGEGT. The CDR3 is 22 amino acids in total, end residues counted. The CDR3 is CASTNQTSMYLCASSDGFEQFF.

In its sample, this clonotype was seen many times. This chain connects TRBV20-1 to TRBJ2-3; tentatively, D is TRBD1 or TRBD2 (6 bases each). V lost 4 bases and J 5 bases, leaving 16 bases between the germline ends. Germline lookup yields CDR1 DFQATT and CDR2 SNEGSKA (reference sequence). CDR3 length: 14 amino acids. As DNA, the CDR3 is TGCAGTGCTACCTCGGTGGGGGGCATAGATACGCAGTATTTT. Its translation is CSATSVGGIDTQYF.

V usage is TRBV6-2 or TRBV6-3 and J usage is TRBJ2-4; 7 bases agree with TRBD2. Germline V gives CDR1 MNHEY, CDR2 SVGEGT. The CDR3 is made up of 11 amino acids. V lost 10 bases, J lost 6 bases, and 3 bases stayed unmatched. The CDR3 here is CAIREGNIQYF. DNA for the CDR3: TGTGCCATCAGGGAGGGAAACATTCAGTACTTC.

This clonotype has ten or more counts. The genes are TRBV7-3 and TRBJ2-1, with D perhaps TRBD2 (7 bases). Deletions cut 2 bases from V and 8 bases from J, with 16 bases between. There are 15 residues in the CDR3. Germline V gene sequence: CDR1 SGHTA, CDR2 FQGTGA. The chain's CDR3 is CASSLAGALRDEQFF. The CDR3 nucleotides read TGTGCCAGCAGCTTAGCGGGGGCCCTGAGGGATGAGCAGTTCTTC.

This sequence joins TRBV12-3 or TRBV12-4 and TRBJ1-5, with D hard to call. The CDR3 is made up of 17 amino acids. V lost 2 bases and J 2 bases, leaving 16 bases between the germline ends. Here the CDR3 DNA reads TGTGCCAGCAGTTTATCCGGCCGTCCAAAGGGCAATCAGCCCCAGCATTTT. Amino acids: CASSLSGRPKGNQPQHF.

This clonotype was counted at least ten times. This CDR3 reads CASPRTEAFF. In nucleotides, the CDR3 is TGTGCCAGCCCCCGCACTGAAGCTTTCTTT. The chain combines TRBV2 with TRBJ1-1; no clear D gene. The germline V gene has CDR1 SNHLY and CDR2 FYNNEI. There are 10 residues in the CDR3. V was clipped by 8 bases and J by 4 bases, with 5 bases between them.